This T cell receptor beta chain comes out of a study of shared clonotypes between healthy human individuals. General study findings and limits: All-four-donor shared clonotypes had higher generation probabilities than non-shared clonotypes did. Having only a few donors restricted how much genetic and exposure-history diversity was captured.

Profiling relied on immunoSEQ multiplex PCR, and the TCRdb table lists in-frame clones only, not all of them. The sample gives some 690,000 clones, less than 95% of which show up once; 34% is in the top ten. Concerning this clone itself: Antigen: not known.

The sequenced sample was memory CD8+ T cells from PBMCs. Described subset: CD45RO+ cells pooled with CCR7-negative TemRA cells. The sequence was collected from a man aged 18 to 30 in good health. Some clones in this sample may be carry-over from other donors' samples.

This CDR3 is CASSFTGVVWDTQYF. The DNA of the CDR3 is TGTGCCAGCAGTTTCACGGGAGTCGTGTGGGATACGCAGTATTTT. J is TRBJ2-3 and V is TRBV27, with D possibly TRBD2 on 6 matching bases. Trimming removed 3 bases at V and 6 bases at J, with 16 bases between. The CDR3 has 15 amino acids. From germline, CDR1 is MNHEY and CDR2 SMNVEV (reference sequence).